A selection of T cell receptor beta chains follows, all from one sample in a study of blood T cell repertoires in COVID-19. TCRdb's table, derived via immunoSEQ multiplex PCR, lists solely in-frame clones and lacks some. The sample lists about 59,000 clones; roughly 91% were seen once. The sample taken for sequencing was peripheral blood. The receptors shown here come from a human donor in a cohort sampled during active COVID-19. The CDR3 runs from the conserved cysteine through the conserved F or W. A D gene is named only where the DNA matches it firmly. Clone size is given for some rows only: seen once, a few or many times, or a class if the clone is expanded.

V gene: TRBV6-6; clone size: -; J gene: TRBJ2-7; D gene: -; CDR3 DNA: TGTGCCAGCAGCCCTGGAGGAGATTACTACGAGCAGTACTTC; CDR3 protein: CASSPGGDYYEQYF
V gene: TRBV5-4; clone size: -; J gene: TRBJ2-3; D gene: -; CDR3 DNA: TGTGCCAGCAGCTTACGGACTTATAGCACAGATACGCAGTATTTT; CDR3 protein: CASSLRTYSTDTQYF
V gene: TRBV12-3/TRBV12-4; clone size: -; J gene: TRBJ2-7; D gene: -; CDR3 DNA: TGTGCCAGCAGTTGGGGGGTCGCGGACGAGCAGTACTTT; CDR3 protein: CASSWGVADEQYF
V gene: TRBV7-6; clone size: -; J gene: TRBJ2-2; D gene: -; CDR3 DNA: TGTGCCAGCAGCTTAACCCCGGGGGTCAACACCGGGGAGCTGTTTTTT; CDR3 protein: CASSLTPGVNTGELFF
V gene: TRBV2; clone size: -; J gene: TRBJ2-5; D gene: -; CDR3 DNA: TGTGCCAGCAGCCTTAGACTAACCCAAGAGACCCAGTACTTC; CDR3 protein: CASSLRLTQETQYF
V gene: TRBV5-1; clone size: -; J gene: TRBJ1-6; D gene: TRBD1; CDR3 DNA: TGCGCCAGCAGCCTCCAGGGGGCGACGTCCTATAATTCACCCCTCCACTTT; CDR3 protein: CASSLQGATSYNSPLHF
V gene: TRBV6-5; clone size: -; J gene: TRBJ1-5; D gene: -; CDR3 DNA: TGTGCCAGCAGTTCCAACTATGGGGGCGGGGGGCAGCCCCAGCATTTT; CDR3 protein: CASSSNYGGGGQPQHF
V gene: TRBV7-2; clone size: -; J gene: TRBJ1-1; D gene: -; CDR3 DNA: TGTGCCAGCAGCTTAGCAGGGGCCACGAACACTGAAGCTTTCTTT; CDR3 protein: CASSLAGATNTEAFF
V gene: TRBV9; clone size: -; J gene: TRBJ1-1; D gene: -; CDR3 DNA: TGTGCCAGCAGCGTAGGGGGACATACAAGGAACACTGAAGCTTTCTTT; CDR3 protein: CASSVGGHTRNTEAFF
V gene: TRBV6-5; clone size: -; J gene: TRBJ2-1; D gene: TRBD1; CDR3 DNA: TGTGCCAGCAGCCGGACAGGCCTCAATGAGCAGTTCTTC; CDR3 protein: CASSRTGLNEQFF
V gene: TRBV5-1; clone size: -; J gene: TRBJ2-3; D gene: -; CDR3 DNA: TGCGCCAGCAGCCAACTAGCGAGGAGGGGGGGTAGCACAGATACGCAGTATTTT; CDR3 protein: CASSQLARRGGSTDTQYF
V gene: TRBV28; clone size: -; J gene: TRBJ2-7; D gene: TRBD2; CDR3 DNA: TGTGCCAGCAGTTGGGGACTAGCGGGAGGGGGAGAGCAGTACTTC; CDR3 protein: CASSWGLAGGGEQYF
V gene: TRBV14; clone size: -; J gene: TRBJ2-3; D gene: TRBD2; CDR3 DNA: TGTGCCAGCAGCCTACGACTAGCGGGCCGCACAGATACGCAGTATTTT; CDR3 protein: CASSLRLAGRTDTQYF
V gene: TRBV4-1; clone size: -; J gene: TRBJ1-2; D gene: TRBD1; CDR3 DNA: TGCGCCAGCAACCAGGGACAGGCGAACTATGGCTACACCTTC; CDR3 protein: CASNQGQANYGYTF
V gene: TRBV19; clone size: -; J gene: TRBJ1-5; D gene: TRBD1; CDR3 DNA: TGTGCCAGTAATCTTTCAGGGGGGCCCCAGCATTTT; CDR3 protein: CASNLSGGPQHF
V gene: TRBV29-1; clone size: -; J gene: TRBJ2-7; D gene: TRBD2; CDR3 DNA: TGCAGCGTTGAAGACCTAGCGGGTAATACCTACGAGCAGTACTTC; CDR3 protein: CSVEDLAGNTYEQYF
V gene: TRBV7-6; clone size: -; J gene: TRBJ2-1; D gene: -; CDR3 DNA: TGTGCCAGCAGCATGAGCGCTTCCTACAATGAGCAGTTCTTC; CDR3 protein: CASSMSASYNEQFF
V gene: TRBV29-1; clone size: -; J gene: TRBJ2-1; D gene: -; CDR3 DNA: TGCAGCGTTGAGGTCTTGGGCGAGCAGTTCTTC; CDR3 protein: CSVEVLGEQFF
V gene: TRBV4-1; clone size: -; J gene: TRBJ2-5; D gene: TRBD1; CDR3 DNA: TGCGCCAGCAGCCAAGATCCACTACTTTTGACAGGGCGGCAAGAGACCCAGTACTTC; CDR3 protein: CASSQDPLLLTGRQETQYF
V gene: TRBV19; clone size: -; J gene: TRBJ1-2; D gene: TRBD1; CDR3 DNA: TGTGCCAGTAGTAGGACCGGGACAGGGGATTCTGGTGGCTACACCTTC; CDR3 protein: CASSRTGTGDSGGYTF
V gene: TRBV7-3; clone size: -; J gene: TRBJ1-6; D gene: TRBD1; CDR3 DNA: TGTGCCAGCAGCACAGGACAGGGGGTTTACTCACCCCTCCACTTT; CDR3 protein: CASSTGQGVYSPLHF
V gene: TRBV15; clone size: -; J gene: TRBJ1-5; D gene: -; CDR3 DNA: TGTGCCACCAGTCCGGGACAAACACACAATCAGCCCCAGCATTTT; CDR3 protein: CATSPGQTHNQPQHF
V gene: TRBV29-1; clone size: -; J gene: TRBJ2-3; D gene: TRBD1; CDR3 DNA: TGCAGCAGCGGCTACAGGGGGCTGGATACGCAGTATTTT; CDR3 protein: CSSGYRGLDTQYF
V gene: TRBV7-2; clone size: -; J gene: TRBJ2-4; D gene: -; CDR3 DNA: TGTGCCAGCAGCTTCGGTGGAGTAGCCAAAAACATTCAGTACTTC; CDR3 protein: CASSFGGVAKNIQYF
V gene: TRBV19; clone size: -; J gene: TRBJ2-7; D gene: TRBD2; CDR3 DNA: TGTGCCACCCAAACCGTGGGGGGGTCGGGTTACGAGCAGTACTTC; CDR3 protein: CATQTVGGSGYEQYF
V gene: TRBV5-1; clone size: -; J gene: TRBJ2-7; D gene: TRBD2; CDR3 DNA: TGCGCCAGCAGCAGGACTAGCGGGAGTGGGGAGCAGTACTTC; CDR3 protein: CASSRTSGSGEQYF
V gene: TRBV9; clone size: -; J gene: TRBJ2-1; D gene: -; CDR3 DNA: TGTGCCAGCAGCGTAGTTAGTTCCCTCTTGGACAATGAGCAGTTCTTC; CDR3 protein: CASSVVSSLLDNEQFF
V gene: TRBV9; clone size: -; J gene: TRBJ2-5; D gene: TRBD2; CDR3 DNA: TGTGCCAGCAGCGTAGGTGTTGGACTAGCGGCACAAGAGACCCAGTACTTC; CDR3 protein: CASSVGVGLAAQETQYF
V gene: TRBV3-1/TRBV3-2; clone size: -; J gene: TRBJ2-2; D gene: -; CDR3 DNA: TGTGCCAGCAGCCACGCAGGGGAAGGGGCCGGGGAGCTGTTTTTT; CDR3 protein: CASSHAGEGAGELFF
V gene: TRBV9; clone size: -; J gene: TRBJ2-2; D gene: -; CDR3 DNA: TGTGCCAGCAGCGTAGCCTCCGGGGAGCTGTTTTTT; CDR3 protein: CASSVASGELFF
V gene: TRBV19; clone size: once; J gene: TRBJ2-1; D gene: -; CDR3 DNA: TGTGCCAGTAGGCGTCGACTAGCAGGGGACAATGAGCAGTTCTTC; CDR3 protein: CASRRRLAGDNEQFF
V gene: TRBV18; clone size: -; J gene: TRBJ2-5; D gene: -; CDR3 DNA: TGTGCCAGCTCACCCGGAGGGACCCAGTACTTC; CDR3 protein: CASSPGGTQYF
V gene: TRBV11-2; clone size: -; J gene: TRBJ2-7; D gene: -; CDR3 DNA: TGTGCCAGCAGCTTAAGGTTAGCGGTGAAGGGCGAGCAGTACTTC; CDR3 protein: CASSLRLAVKGEQYF
V gene: TRBV4-3; clone size: -; J gene: TRBJ2-3; D gene: TRBD2; CDR3 DNA: TGCGCCAGCAGCCATGCCGGGACTAGCGTCGCAGATACGCAGTATTTT; CDR3 protein: CASSHAGTSVADTQYF
V gene: TRBV21-1; clone size: -; J gene: TRBJ2-2; D gene: -; CDR3 DNA: TGTGCCAGCAGCAAAGTGAGCAGGGGGCTGGTTAACGAGGCCGGGGAGCTGTTTTTT; CDR3 protein: CASSKVSRGLVNEAGELFF
V gene: TRBV7-6; clone size: -; J gene: TRBJ2-5; D gene: TRBD2; CDR3 DNA: TGTGCCAGCCTACTCGGCAGCGGGGGCCCTCAAGAGACCCAGTACTTC; CDR3 protein: CASLLGSGGPQETQYF
V gene: TRBV5-1; clone size: -; J gene: TRBJ1-1; D gene: -; CDR3 DNA: TGCGCCAGCTTGGGAGGGGAGGGAGGCGCGAACACTGAAGCTTTCTTT; CDR3 protein: CASLGGEGGANTEAFF
V gene: TRBV9; clone size: -; J gene: TRBJ2-7; D gene: -; CDR3 DNA: TGTGCCAGCAGCGAAAACAGGGTTTCTAACGAGCAGTACTTC; CDR3 protein: CASSENRVSNEQYF
V gene: TRBV19; clone size: -; J gene: TRBJ2-7; D gene: TRBD1; CDR3 DNA: TGTGCCAGTAGTATAGAAAGGGGGCTTTCCTACGAGCAGTACTTC; CDR3 protein: CASSIERGLSYEQYF
V gene: TRBV19; clone size: -; J gene: TRBJ1-6; D gene: -; CDR3 DNA: TGTGCCAGTAGCCCAACAGGGCGCCAATCACCCCTCCACTTT; CDR3 protein: CASSPTGRQSPLHF
V gene: TRBV29-1; clone size: few; J gene: TRBJ2-7; D gene: -; CDR3 DNA: TGCAGCGTTGTTGCGGGAACAGGTTCCCCCTACGAGCAGTACTTC; CDR3 protein: CSVVAGTGSPYEQYF
V gene: TRBV18; clone size: -; J gene: TRBJ2-1; D gene: TRBD2; CDR3 DNA: TGTGCCAGCTCACCAGGGGGTAGCGGGAGCCAGAATGAGCAGTTCTTC; CDR3 protein: CASSPGGSGSQNEQFF
V gene: TRBV21-1; clone size: -; J gene: TRBJ1-1; D gene: -; CDR3 DNA: TGTGCCAGCAGCGACGGAACAGGGAATTCCACTGAAGCTTTCTTT; CDR3 protein: CASSDGTGNSTEAFF
V gene: TRBV4-3; clone size: -; J gene: TRBJ1-1; D gene: -; CDR3 DNA: TGCGCCAGCAGCCAAGGGTGGGCCGAGGGCGCTTTCTTT; CDR3 protein: CASSQGWAEGAFF
V gene: TRBV6-6; clone size: -; J gene: TRBJ2-5; D gene: -; CDR3 DNA: TGTGCCAGCAGTTCTTGGCAGTCAGAGACCCAGTACTTC; CDR3 protein: CASSSWQSETQYF
V gene: TRBV19; clone size: -; J gene: TRBJ2-1; D gene: TRBD2; CDR3 DNA: TGTGCCATCGGGGGGGGTAGCGGGAGTATCGATTGGCGGAATGAGCAGTTCTTC; CDR3 protein: CAIGGGSGSIDWRNEQFF
V gene: TRBV11-1; clone size: -; J gene: TRBJ1-1; D gene: -; CDR3 DNA: TGTGCCAGCAGCTTAAACGGAGTGAACACTGAAGCTTTCTTT; CDR3 protein: CASSLNGVNTEAFF
V gene: TRBV29-1; clone size: -; J gene: TRBJ2-4; D gene: -; CDR3 DNA: TGCAGCGTTGACCGCGGGGACATTCAGTACTTC; CDR3 protein: CSVDRGDIQYF
V gene: TRBV19; clone size: -; J gene: TRBJ1-2; D gene: -; CDR3 DNA: TGTGCCAGTAGTATATTGTCGCCAGGAACCCGACCGGGGTATGGCTACACCTTC; CDR3 protein: CASSILSPGTRPGYGYTF
V gene: TRBV11-2; clone size: -; J gene: TRBJ1-1; D gene: -; CDR3 DNA: TGTGCCAGCAGCTCTACAGACGTGACTGAAGCTTTCTTT; CDR3 protein: CASSSTDVTEAFF
V gene: TRBV29-1; clone size: -; J gene: TRBJ2-1; D gene: -; CDR3 DNA: TGCAGCGTTGGACAGTTGGATGAGCAGTTCTTC; CDR3 protein: CSVGQLDEQFF
V gene: TRBV7-9; clone size: -; J gene: TRBJ2-3; D gene: TRBD1; CDR3 DNA: TGTGCCAGCAGCTGGACAGGGGCAGATACGCAGTATTTT; CDR3 protein: CASSWTGADTQYF
V gene: TRBV28; clone size: -; J gene: TRBJ1-5; D gene: -; CDR3 DNA: TGTGCCAGCAGCGGGAATCAGCCCCAGCATTTT; CDR3 protein: CASSGNQPQHF
V gene: TRBV4-3; clone size: -; J gene: TRBJ2-1; D gene: -; CDR3 DNA: TGCGCCAGCAGCCAACTAGCGCTAGCTTACTACAATGAGCAGTTCTTC; CDR3 protein: CASSQLALAYYNEQFF
V gene: TRBV7-3; clone size: -; J gene: TRBJ2-1; D gene: -; CDR3 DNA: TGTGCCAGCAGCTTAACCCGGGACAATGAGCAGTTCTTC; CDR3 protein: CASSLTRDNEQFF